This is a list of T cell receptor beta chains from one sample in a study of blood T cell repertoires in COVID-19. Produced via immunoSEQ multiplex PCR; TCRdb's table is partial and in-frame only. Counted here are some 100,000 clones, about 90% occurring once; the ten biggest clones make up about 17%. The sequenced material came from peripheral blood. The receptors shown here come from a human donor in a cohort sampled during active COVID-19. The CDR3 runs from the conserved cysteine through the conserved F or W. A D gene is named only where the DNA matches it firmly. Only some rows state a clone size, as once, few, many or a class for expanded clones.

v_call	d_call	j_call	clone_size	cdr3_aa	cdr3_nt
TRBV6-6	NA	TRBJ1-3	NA	CASSYGQGSGNTIYF	TGTGCCAGCAGTTATGGCCAGGGGTCTGGAAACACCATATATTTT
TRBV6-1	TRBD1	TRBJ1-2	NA	CASSERTGKGYTF	TGTGCCAGCAGTGAGCGGACAGGGAAGGGCTACACCTTC
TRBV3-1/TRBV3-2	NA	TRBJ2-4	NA	CASSRGGMDIQYF	TGTGCCAGCAGCCGCGGAGGGATGGACATTCAGTACTTC
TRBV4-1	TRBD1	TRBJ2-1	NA	CASSPRGRGQTFASYNEQFF	TGCGCCAGCAGCCCCAGGGGCAGGGGGCAAACCTTCGCTTCCTACAATGAGCAGTTCTTC
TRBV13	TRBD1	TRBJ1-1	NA	CASSRDRANTEAFF	TGTGCCAGCAGCCGGGACAGGGCGAACACTGAAGCTTTCTTT
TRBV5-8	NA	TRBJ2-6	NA	CASSFDRKGANVLTF	TGTGCCAGCAGCTTCGACAGGAAAGGGGCCAACGTCCTGACTTTC
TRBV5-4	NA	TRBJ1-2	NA	CASSLITNYGYTF	TGTGCCAGCAGCTTAATAACTAACTATGGCTACACCTTC
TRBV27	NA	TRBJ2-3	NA	CASSPGALHDTQYF	TGTGCCAGCAGTCCAGGGGCGCTACATGATACGCAGTATTTT
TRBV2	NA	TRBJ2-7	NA	CASSGRGQSSYEQYF	TGTGCCAGCAGTGGAAGGGGCCAGAGCTCCTACGAGCAGTACTTC
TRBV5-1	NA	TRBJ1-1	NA	CASTPHRANTEAFF	TGCGCCAGCACTCCCCACAGGGCGAACACTGAAGCTTTCTTT
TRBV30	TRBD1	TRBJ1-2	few	CAWSDPKILQGNYGYTF	TGTGCCTGGAGTGACCCCAAAATTCTACAGGGGAATTATGGCTACACCTTC